A selection of T cell receptor beta chains follows, all from one sample in a study of T cell responses to AZD1222 COVID-19 vaccine. Profiled with immunoSEQ multiplex PCR; TCRdb holds only in-frame clones, not every one. Among 68,000 or so clones, roughly 86% were seen once, and the ten largest hold less than 9%. The material sequenced was peripheral blood, taken on day 0 of AZD1222 vaccination. The receptors originated from an adult in good health. Both conserved end residues are part of each CDR3. The D gene is left open where the match is weak. Clone size, where shown, is once, few, many, or a class for clones that have expanded.

j_gene	d_gene	abundance	v_gene	CDR3nt	CDR3aa
TRBJ1-4	.	.	TRBV9	TGTGCCAGCAGCTCGGACGGCGGTGAAAAACTGTTTTTT	CASSSDGGEKLFF
TRBJ1-2	TRBD1	.	TRBV28	TGTGCCAGCAGGTACAGGGGAAACTATGGCTACACCTTC	CASRYRGNYGYTF
TRBJ1-5	.	few	TRBV11-2	TGTGCCAGCAGCTTGTTCGGTAGCCCCAATCAGCCCCAGCATTTT	CASSLFGSPNQPQHF
TRBJ2-3	.	.	TRBV6-6	TGTGCCAGCTTCCCGAGAAGGTCTAGCACAGATACGCAGTATTTT	CASFPRRSSTDTQYF
TRBJ1-1	.	.	TRBV18	TGTGCCAGCTCACCCGACAGAAAGAACACTGAAGCTTTCTTT	CASSPDRKNTEAFF
TRBJ1-1	TRBD1	.	TRBV13	TGTGCCAGCAGCTTAGGGGGACAGGGACCCTACACTGAAGCTTTCTTT	CASSLGGQGPYTEAFF
TRBJ2-5	.	.	TRBV18	TGTGCCAGCTCACCACCGTCGGCAGATAGGGAGACCCAGTACTTC	CASSPPSADRETQYF
TRBJ1-3	.	.	TRBV5-1	TGCGCCAGCAGCTTGGTAATGGGAAACACCATATATTTT	CASSLVMGNTIYF
TRBJ1-4	.	.	TRBV6-5	TGTGCCAGCAGTTACTCGATAAGGGGTCCTAATGAAAAACTGTTTTTT	CASSYSIRGPNEKLFF
TRBJ2-1	.	.	TRBV19	TGTGCCAGTAGTATGGTAGGGGAGAGGCGCAATGAGCAGTTCTTC	CASSMVGERRNEQFF
TRBJ1-6	TRBD1	once	TRBV6-9	TGTGCCAGCAGTTATTGCAGGGGGCATTCACCCCTCCACTTT	CASSYCRGHSPLHF
TRBJ1-3	.	.	TRBV6-2/TRBV6-3	TGTGCCAGCAGTTACGGTAACCCTGGTGGAAACACCATATATTTT	CASSYGNPGGNTIYF
TRBJ2-1	TRBD1	.	TRBV11-1	TGTGCCAGCGGCGCTCGCCGACAGGGACGAGAGCAGTTCTTC	CASGARRQGREQFF
TRBJ1-6	.	.	TRBV18	TGTGCCAGCTCACCAGGCAAAGGGGGGTATTCACCCCTCCACTTT	CASSPGKGGYSPLHF
TRBJ2-7	.	.	TRBV28	TGTGCCAGCAGCCTAAGGTACGAGCAGTACTTC	CASSLRYEQYF
TRBJ2-3	.	.	TRBV15	TGTGCCACCGCTAGCCAGAGCACAGATACGCAGTATTTT	CATASQSTDTQYF
TRBJ2-1	.	.	TRBV18	TGTGCCAGCTCACATAGCCCCACCAGCTCCTACAATGAGCAGTTCTTC	CASSHSPTSSYNEQFF
TRBJ2-7	TRBD1	.	TRBV6-5	TGTGCCAGCAGCCTCGGGGGGACAGGGGTACACGAGCAGTACTTC	CASSLGGTGVHEQYF
TRBJ2-7	TRBD1	.	TRBV11-3	TGTGCCAGCAGCTTATCAGGGGGCTACGAGCAGTACTTC	CASSLSGGYEQYF
TRBJ1-2	.	.	TRBV2	TGTGCCAGCAGACGGGGCGAAGGCTACACCTTC	CASRRGEGYTF
TRBJ2-3	.	once	TRBV5-1	TGCGCCAGCAGCTTGTTCCCGGGGGGCACAGATACGCAGTATTTT	CASSLFPGGTDTQYF
TRBJ2-7	.	.	TRBV4-2	TGTGCCAGCAGCCAAGAATCGACAGCGGACTCCTACGAGCAGTACTTC	CASSQESTADSYEQYF